A single sample is the source of the 25 T cell receptor beta chains below, sequenced in a study of naive and memory T cell subsets. Both TRBC1 and TRBC2 were covered by a beta constant-region primer of two equimolar oligonucleotides. TCRdb re-derived calls from the UMI-ligation and nested PCR reads in MiXCR, one entry per CDR3 protein. The profile covers tens of thousands of distinct CDR3 sequences, with approximately 14% appearing a single time and around 0.9% taken by the ten largest. Material: central memory CD4+ T cells from blood. These receptors all come from a human donor in good health.

This clonotype was picked up many times. CDR3 in DNA: TGTGCCAGCAGCGTAGTGTCAGATACGCAGTATTTT. Translation gives CASSVVSDTQYF. The chain uses TRBV9 and TRBJ2-3; unclear D gene. The CDR3 runs to 12 residues. The germline CDR1 and CDR2 sequences are SGDLS and YYNGEE. V lost 0 bases and J 4 bases, leaving 3 bases between the germline ends.

DNA for the CDR3: TGCGCCAGCAGCTCAACTAGCGGGAGCGGGGAGACCCAGTACTTC. Translated, it gives CASSSTSGSGETQYF. The chain carries TRBV5-1 and TRBJ2-5; 11 nucleotides line up with TRBD2. This CDR3 region has 15 residues. The V and J ends lost 3 bases and 5 bases, in that order; junction bases with no gene match: 6. Germline CDR1 is SGHRS and CDR2 is YFSETQ.

V and J are TRBV5-1 and TRBJ1-1; D gene uncertain. V was pared by 5 bases and J by 8 bases, with 13 bases between. Looked up from germline, CDR1 is SGHRS and CDR2 is YFSETQ. The CDR3 spans 12 residues. The CDR3 loop is CASRRAGGEAFF. The CDR3 nucleotides are TGCGCCAGCAGGCGGGCCGGTGGAGAAGCTTTCTTT.

This chain links TRBV27 with TRBJ2-1, with 10 bases lining up with TRBD2. Germline-derived CDR1 and CDR2 are MNHEY and SMNVEV (reference sequence). This CDR3 comprises 16 residues. V gave up 8 bases and J gave up 9 bases; unmatched junction bases: 16. The CDR3 DNA reads TGTGCCAGCCACTTTCACGGGCTAGCGGGAGTGGCTGAGCAGTTCTTC. Translation: CASHFHGLAGVAEQFF.

This rearrangement joins TRBV7-2 to TRBJ2-1; 7 bases match TRBD2. CDR3 length equals 17 residues. Germline V gene data show CDR1 as SGHTA and CDR2 as FQGNSA. V dropped 1 base and J dropped 9; count of bases not matched to a gene: 15. The CDR3 protein is CASSLGGGDPTGGEQFF. CDR3 in DNA: TGTGCCAGCAGCTTAGGGGGGGGGGACCCAACCGGGGGTGAGCAGTTCTTC.

This clonotype was observed at least ten times. V and J are TRBV12-3 or TRBV12-4 and TRBJ2-3; no firm D call. Trimming cost V 4 bases and J 0 bases, with 14 bases left between them. The CDR3 contains 16 residues. Here the CDR3 reads CASSSGEIYSTDTQYF. The CDR3 DNA follows: TGTGCCAGCAGTTCTGGAGAAATCTATAGCACAGATACGCAGTATTTT.

The chain uses TRBV6-8 and TRBJ2-7; the match to TRBD1 covers 9 bases. The CDR3 is 14 amino acids. J lost 1 base, V lost 9 bases, and 7 bases had no gene match. Germline V lookup: CDR1 MNHGY, CDR2 SAAAGT. The CDR3 bases are TGTGCCAGGGGACCGGGACAGGGATCCTACGAGCAGTACTTC. This codes for CARGPGQGSYEQYF.

The rearrangement joins TRBV6-5 to TRBJ2-1; 13 bases align to TRBD2. From germline, CDR1 is MNHEY and CDR2 SVGAGI. The CDR3 extends over 17 amino acids. Trimming took 6 bases from V and 4 from J; bases not matched to a gene: 9. CDR3 protein: CASSPRTSGRTYNEQFF. CDR3 nucleotide sequence: TGTGCCAGCAGCCCTCGGACTAGCGGGAGAACGTACAATGAGCAGTTCTTC.

This clonotype was seen more than once but under ten times. The chain recombines TRBV20-1 with TRBJ2-1; TRBD2 agrees at 13 bases. Germline CDR1 is DFQATT and CDR2 is SNEGSKA (reference sequence). This CDR3 has 19 residues. With V trimmed by 3 bases and J by 0 bases, 11 bases remained unmatched. The CDR3 is CSARGMTSGRHSSYNEQFF. The CDR3 DNA reads TGCAGTGCTAGGGGGATGACTAGCGGGAGGCACAGCTCCTACAATGAGCAGTTCTTC.

Only a few counts were recorded for this clonotype. The rearrangement links TRBV24-1 to TRBJ2-1; D remains ambiguous. Germline CDR1 is KGHDR and CDR2 is SFDVKD. The CDR3 runs 11 residues. V was shortened by 6 bases and J by 8 bases, with 7 bases between the two germline ends. The CDR3 DNA reads TGTGCCACCAGTTTAAGTTATGAGCAGTTCTTC. Translated, it gives CATSLSYEQFF.

This clonotype was counted only a few times. This chain connects TRBV20-1 to TRBJ2-7, with 10 bases lining up with TRBD2. The germline gives CDR1 DFQATT, CDR2 SNEGSKA (reference sequence). The CDR3 totals 16 residues. V lost 5 bases, J lost 0 bases, and 10 bases stayed unmatched. The CDR3 loop is CSALPSGRRFSYEQYF. The CDR3 DNA reads as TGCAGTGCTCTCCCTAGCGGGAGAAGGTTCTCCTACGAGCAGTACTTC.

V is TRBV29-1 and J is TRBJ2-1; 9 nucleotides align to TRBD1. CDR1 SQVTM and CDR2 ANQGSEA come from the germline V gene. The CDR3 consists of 16 residues. V lost 5 bases, J lost 8 bases, and 16 bases stayed unmatched. CDR3 in amino acids: CSVPTGGLITSHEQFF. The CDR3 DNA reads as TGCAGCGTTCCCACAGGGGGCTTAATAACCTCGCATGAGCAGTTCTTC.

Turning to this clonotype: Being one base from a much bigger clone, this may be a read error. This sequence joins TRBV20-1 and TRBJ1-6, with a tentative D call TRBD1 (5 bases). Germline assignment: CDR1 DFQATT and CDR2 SNEGSKA (reference sequence). This CDR3 has 12 residues. V was trimmed by 6 bases and J by 7 bases, leaving 10 bases between them. The CDR3 region has the DNA TGCAGTGCCCTGTCAGGGAATTCACCCCTCCACTTT. This encodes CSALSGNSPLHF.

The chain has TRBV20-1 and TRBJ1-1, with a possible D match to TRBD1 (5 bases). The CDR3 has 14 residues. Germline V lookup: CDR1 DFQATT, CDR2 SNEGSKA (reference sequence). V lost 4 bases, J lost 1 base, and 13 bases lay in between. The CDR3 reads CSAKGDSSNTEAFF. The DNA of the CDR3 is TGCAGTGCTAAGGGAGACAGCTCGAACACTGAAGCTTTCTTT.

This clonotype was observed at least ten times. The J gene is TRBJ1-2, the V gene TRBV20-1; D unresolved. The V gene lost 3 bases and the J gene lost 6 bases, with 11 bases spanning the gap. The CDR3 loop spans 12 amino acids. Germline V CDR1 and CDR2: DFQATT, SNEGSKA (reference sequence). The CDR3 DNA follows: TGCAGTGCTAGTAAGGGAGCCGATGGCTACACCTTC. Protein sequence: CSASKGADGYTF.

This clonotype was seen more than once but under ten times. This chain joins TRBV14 and TRBJ2-6; D is unresolved. The V end lost 1 base, the J end lost 0 bases, and 7 bases lay between the germline ends. The germline gives CDR1 SGHDN, CDR2 FVKESK. The CDR3 length is 16 residues. The CDR3 nucleotides are TGTGCCAGCAGCCAAGGCGGATACTCTGGGGCCAACGTCCTGACTTTC. Protein sequence: CASSQGGYSGANVLTF.

Ten or more counts support this clonotype. The rearrangement joins TRBV27 to TRBJ2-3, with D hard to call. CDR1 and CDR2 from the germline V gene are MNHEY and SMNVEV (reference sequence). This CDR3 region has 14 residues. V shed 6 bases and J shed 6 bases, with 16 bases lying between them. The DNA for the CDR3 is TGTGCCAGCAGAAGGAAGCCGCCCTTTGATACGCAGTATTTT. Residues: CASRRKPPFDTQYF.

The J gene is TRBJ1-2, the V gene TRBV4-2; 11 nucleotides match TRBD1. Trimming took 3 bases from V and 2 from J; bases not matched to a gene: 8. The CDR3 totals 17 residues. The germline CDR1 and CDR2 sequences are LGHNA and YNFKEQ. The CDR3 spells CASSHVGQGDSNYGYTF. The CDR3, as DNA: TGTGCCAGCAGCCACGTGGGACAGGGGGACTCGAACTATGGCTACACCTTC.

V usage is TRBV29-1 and J usage is TRBJ1-2; 11 bases align to TRBD1. The germline CDR1 and CDR2 sequences are SQVTM and ANQGSEA. The CDR3 extends over 13 amino acids. V was pared by 7 bases and J by 3 bases, with 4 bases of the junction left unmatched. The CDR3 region is CSAGTGGDYGYTF. CDR3 DNA: TGCAGCGCCGGGACAGGGGGGGACTATGGCTACACCTTC.

This clonotype occurred many times. This chain connects TRBV24-1 to TRBJ1-1, with 7 bases matching TRBD1. Trimming removed 7 bases from V and 1 base from J; junction bases left unmatched: 2. This CDR3 contains 13 residues. From germline, CDR1 is KGHDR and CDR2 SFDVKD. This CDR3 is CATSRQGNTEAFF. In DNA, the CDR3 is TGTGCCACCAGCCGACAGGGGAACACTGAAGCTTTCTTT.

The rearrangement joins TRBV20-1 to TRBJ1-1; D ambiguous. From germline, CDR1 is DFQATT and CDR2 SNEGSKA (reference sequence). The CDR3 has 15 amino acids. With 2 bases removed from V and 3 bases from J, the gap between germline ends came to 16 bases. The CDR3 DNA is TGCAGTGCTAGATTAGCAGGCTCCCCGGACACTGAAGCTTTCTTT. It yields the protein CSARLAGSPDTEAFF.

There are a few counts of this clonotype. V gene TRBV4-1 combines with J gene TRBJ2-3; a weak D match, TRBD1 (6 bases). V was trimmed by 1 base and J by 5 bases, leaving 13 bases between them. Germline CDR1 and CDR2: MGHRA and YSYEKL. This CDR3 has 15 amino acids. CDR3 sequence (DNA): TGCGCCAGCAGCCAAGCGAACAGGGAGCGAGATACGCAGTATTTT. Translating it yields CASSQANRERDTQYF.

This clonotype was counted at least ten times. The genes are TRBV6-2 or TRBV6-3 and TRBJ2-6; 7 bases align to TRBD2. Germline-derived CDR1 and CDR2 are MNHEY and SVGEGT. This CDR3 region has 17 residues. Trimming cost V 6 bases and J 0 bases; bases outside gene matches: 8. The CDR3 region is CASSQGGTSSGANVLTF. The CDR3 DNA reads as TGTGCCAGCAGCCAGGGAGGGACGAGCTCTGGGGCCAACGTCCTGACTTTC.

The rearrangement links TRBV6-5 to TRBJ2-7; D remains unclear. Between the trimmed V and J ends, which lost 4 bases and 0 bases, there was a span of 10 bases. Per germline, CDR1 MNHEY and CDR2 SVGAGI. The CDR3 loop spans 14 amino acids. The CDR3 bases are TGTGCCAGCAGTTCCATACAGAGCTCCTACGAGCAGTACTTC. Translation: CASSSIQSSYEQYF.

V and J are TRBV6-5 and TRBJ1-1; D unclear. CDR3 length: 11 residues. Trimming shortened V by 2 bases and J by 6 bases, and 4 bases separated the two germline ends. Germline CDR1 is MNHEY and CDR2 is SVGAGI. The CDR3, as DNA: TGTGCCAGCAGTTACAGGGCTGAAGCTTTCTTT. Translated: CASSYRAEAFF.